This T cell receptor beta chain comes out of a study of blood T cells in healthy people across ages. Next came a second PCR, run for about 7 to 12 cycles, which used a sample-barcoded 5' primer along with a J-beta primer mix. TCRdb fed the 5' RACE reads into MiXCR, producing one record per CDR3 protein. The sample holds 1.5 million to 2 million distinct CDR3 sequences, about two fifths seen once. CDR3 length: 17 amino acids. Germline assignment: CDR1 SEHNR and CDR2 FQNEAQ (reference sequence). V was cut by 5 bases and J by 4 bases, with 22 bases left in between. Sequenced sample: blood. The receptor was derived from a human donor in good health. J is TRBJ2-3 and V is TRBV7-9; maybe TRBD1 (5 bases). This CDR3 is CASSPKFGLGRADTQYF. The CDR3 DNA sequence: TGTGCCAGCAGCCCTAAGTTTGGGTTGGGGCGCGCAGATACGCAGTATTTT.